The TCR beta chain under discussion was sequenced for a study of control samples from healthy donors and cancer patients. Libraries were prepared by immunoSEQ multiplex PCR; TCRdb keeps only in-frame clonotypes and omits some of them. The sample has around 130,000 clones, approximately 90% seen once. There are 15 residues in the CDR3. Per the germline V gene, CDR1 is SNHLY and CDR2 is FYNNEI. Germline trimming cut 6 bases from V and 0 bases from J; bases unmatched to any gene: 6. This chain joins TRBV2 and TRBJ1-1, with TRBD1 matching 8 bases. The sequenced material came from blood. The TCR originated in a man in his fifties in good health. The CDR3 region has the DNA TGTGCCAGCAGAGTCGGACAGGGAATGAACACTGAAGCTTTCTTT. It codes for CASRVGQGMNTEAFF.